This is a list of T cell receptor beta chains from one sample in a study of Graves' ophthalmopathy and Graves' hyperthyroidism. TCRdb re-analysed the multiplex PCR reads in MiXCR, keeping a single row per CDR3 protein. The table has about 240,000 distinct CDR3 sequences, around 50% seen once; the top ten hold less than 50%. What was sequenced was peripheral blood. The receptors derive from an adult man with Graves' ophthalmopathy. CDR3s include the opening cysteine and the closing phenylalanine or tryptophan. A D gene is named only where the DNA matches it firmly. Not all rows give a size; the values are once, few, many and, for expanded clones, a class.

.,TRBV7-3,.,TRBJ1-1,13,TGTGCCAGCAGCTTAAATCAAAACACTGAAGCTTTCTTT,CASSLNQNTEAFF
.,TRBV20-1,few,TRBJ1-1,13,TGCAGTGCCGTAGGGGTTAAGGACACTGAAGCTTTCTTT,CSAVGVKDTEAFF
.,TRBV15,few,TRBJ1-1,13,TGTGCCACATGGGAGGCAGGGAACACTGAAGCTTTCTTT,CATWEAGNTEAFF
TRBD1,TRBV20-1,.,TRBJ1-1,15,TGCAGTGCTAGAGGTGACAGGGGCAGGGACACTGAAGCTTTCTTT,CSARGDRGRDTEAFF
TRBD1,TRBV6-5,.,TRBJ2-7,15,TGTGCCAGTAAAACGGGACAGGGTAACTCCTACGAGCAGTACTTC,CASKTGQGNSYEQYF
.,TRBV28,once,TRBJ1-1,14,TGTGCCAGCAAGGGGGAGCGGAGGAACACTGAAGCTTTCTTT,CASKGERRNTEAFF
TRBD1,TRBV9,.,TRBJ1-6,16,TGTGCCAGCAGCTTGGTACCAGCAGGGGGGAATTCACCCCTCCACTTT,CASSLVPAGGNSPLHF
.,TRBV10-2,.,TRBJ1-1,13,TGCGCCAGCAGCTGGACAGTGGACACTGAAGCTTTCTTT,CASSWTVDTEAFF
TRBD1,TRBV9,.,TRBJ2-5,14,TGTGCCAGCAGCCCAGGGGGCGGCGGGGAGACCCAGTACTTC,CASSPGGGGETQYF
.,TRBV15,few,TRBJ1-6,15,TGTGCCACCAGCAGAGCAACGGGGCTAAATTCACCCCTCCACTTT,CATSRATGLNSPLHF